The 31 T cell receptor beta chains presented below share a single source sample, sequenced in a study of cytomegalovirus exposure and HLA in healthy donors. PCR employed 60 Vbeta and 13 Jbeta primers. Profiling relied on immunoSEQ multiplex PCR, and the TCRdb table lists in-frame clones only, not all of them. The sample has some 90,000 clones, 65% to 80% seen once. The sequencing input was PBMCs. The receptors derive from a woman aged 70-85 years in good health and CMV-seropositive.

The rearrangement links TRBV2 to TRBJ2-7, with 8 bases that match TRBD1. The V gene end was trimmed by 5 bases and the J gene end by 9 bases; junction bases not matched to a gene: 15. Germline CDR1 SNHLY, CDR2 FYNNEI. The CDR3 runs to 15 residues. The DNA of the CDR3 is TGTGCCAGCAGTTCCGCGACAGGGGCAACCCTTGTGCAGTACTTC. Translating gives CASSSATGATLVQYF.

This clone was found a few times. This chain links TRBV7-2 with TRBJ1-5; 10 nucleotides align to TRBD1. V dropped 5 bases and J dropped 0; count of bases not matched to a gene: 4. Germline-derived CDR1 and CDR2 are SGHTA and FQGNSA. The CDR3 has 16 residues. CDR3 DNA: TGTGCCAGCAGCCCCCGGGACAGGGGTAGCAATCAGCCCCAGCATTTT. Translating gives CASSPRDRGSNQPQHF.

This sequence joins TRBV11-3 and TRBJ2-1; the match to TRBD1 covers 7 bases. The germline CDR1 and CDR2 sequences are SGHNT and YENEEA. V trimming: 1 base; J trimming: 3 bases; junction bases outside the gene matches: 0. CDR3 length: 14 amino acids. CDR3 sequence (DNA): TGTGCCAGCAGCTTAGCAGGGGGCTACAATGAGCAGTTCTTC. Its protein is CASSLAGGYNEQFF.

The chain is built from TRBV11-2 and TRBJ2-3, with TRBD2 matching over 10 bases. V lost 2 bases, J lost 6 bases, and 5 bases stayed unmatched. In germline, CDR1 is SGHAT, CDR2 FQNNGV. The CDR3 contains 15 residues. This chain's CDR3 is CASSLRLAGGDTQYF. The DNA of the CDR3 is TGTGCCAGCAGCTTAAGACTAGCGGGTGGGGATACGCAGTATTTT.

The chain carries TRBV19 and TRBJ1-6; D is unclear. V was cut by 4 bases and J by 7 bases, with 8 bases left in between. This CDR3 spans 13 amino acids. Germline loops: CDR1 LNHDA, CDR2 SQIVND (reference sequence). Here the CDR3 reads CASSSEQNSPLHF. Written as DNA, the CDR3 is TGTGCCAGTAGTAGTGAACAGAATTCACCCCTCCACTTT.

V is TRBV7-8 and J is TRBJ2-1; D is perhaps TRBD2 (7 bases). Germline V lookup: CDR1 SGHVS, CDR2 FQNEAQ. The CDR3 consists of 15 residues. Trimming removed 4 bases at V and 5 bases at J, with 15 bases between. CDR3 nucleotides: TGTGCCAGCAGCTGGATTAAGGGGGGGGACAATGAGCAGTTCTTC. Translation: CASSWIKGGDNEQFF.

This sequence joins TRBV28 and TRBJ2-5; TRBD1 agrees at 9 bases. Germline CDR1 and CDR2: MDHEN and SYDVKM. The CDR3 contains 15 residues. V dropped 4 bases and J dropped 3; count of bases not matched to a gene: 6. The CDR3 region is CASSWGTGREETQYF. CDR3 nucleotides: TGTGCCAGCAGTTGGGGGACAGGGAGAGAAGAGACCCAGTACTTC.

The V and J genes are TRBV5-1 and TRBJ1-5, with D possibly being TRBD1 (5 bases). Germline CDR1 is SGHRS and CDR2 is YFSETQ. This CDR3 is 14 amino acids long. The V and J ends lost 5 bases and 6 bases respectively, with 15 bases between them. CDR3 amino acids: CASSSGRTGQPQHF. In nucleotides, the CDR3 is TGCGCCAGCAGTTCCGGACGCACAGGTCAGCCCCAGCATTTT.

The rearrangement links TRBV10-2 to TRBJ2-7; 7 bases line up with TRBD1. Unmatched junction bases numbered 4, after V lost 2 bases and J lost 0 bases. The CDR3 has 15 residues. Germline-derived CDR1 and CDR2 are WSHSY and SAAADI. CDR3 nucleotides: TGCGCCAGCAGTGAGATCACAGGGGACTCCTACGAGCAGTACTTC. Its protein product is CASSEITGDSYEQYF.

This chain connects TRBV7-3 to TRBJ2-3; 11 bases map to TRBD2. CDR3 length: 15 amino acids. CDR1 is SGHTA, CDR2 FQGTGA, per germline. J was trimmed by 4 bases and V by 5 bases; bases with no gene match: 5. This CDR3 is CASSATSGRSDTQYF. As DNA, the CDR3 is TGTGCCAGCAGCGCAACTAGCGGGAGATCAGATACGCAGTATTTT.

This rearrangement joins TRBV7-8 to TRBJ1-5; 8 positions match TRBD1. The CDR3 has 17 amino acids. Germline CDR1 SGHVS, CDR2 FQNEAQ. J was trimmed by 0 bases and V by 4 bases; bases with no gene match: 8. The CDR3 is CASSSGQGRNSNQPQHF. The CDR3 region has the DNA TGTGCCAGCAGCTCAGGACAGGGTCGAAATAGCAATCAGCCCCAGCATTTT.

This clone was seen once. The chain combines TRBV7-2 with TRBJ1-2, with TRBD1 matching over 10 bases. The trim removed 2 bases at V and 5 bases at J, leaving 5 bases unmatched. This CDR3 has 15 residues. Germline V gene sequence: CDR1 SGHTA, CDR2 FQGNSA. CDR3 residues: CASSLYGGQGYGYTF. In nucleotides, the CDR3 is TGTGCCAGCAGCTTATATGGGGGACAGGGGTATGGCTACACCTTC.

This clone rates as medium-sized. The chain has TRBV13 and TRBJ2-1; 8 nucleotides line up with TRBD1. V shed 5 bases and J 8 bases; nucleotides not matched to a gene: 8. Germline V gene data show CDR1 as PRHDT and CDR2 as FYEKMQ (reference sequence). This CDR3 has 14 amino acids. This CDR3 is CASSLRTGQDEQFF. The CDR3 DNA is TGTGCCAGCAGCCTACGGACAGGGCAAGATGAGCAGTTCTTC.

Comments on this clone: One end of the junction varies from germline; a read error may be responsible. This sequence joins TRBV7-7 and TRBJ2-3, with a weak D call TRBD2 (5 bases). Germline V gene lookup returns CDR1 SSHAT and CDR2 FNYEAQ (reference sequence). The CDR3 length is 13 residues. Written as DNA, the CDR3 is TGTGCTAGCAGCTTAGATCTGGCGGGTACGCAGTATTTT. This sequence encodes CASSLDLAGTQYF.

The chain couples TRBV10-3 to TRBJ2-7, with 8 bases identical to TRBD1. Germline V gene lookup returns CDR1 ENHRY and CDR2 SYGVKD. The V and J ends lost 6 bases and 5 bases, in that order; junction bases with no gene match: 9. CDR3 length: 14 residues. CDR3 region: CAIRWGQAVDEQYF. The CDR3 DNA reads as TGTGCCATCAGATGGGGACAGGCCGTCGACGAGCAGTACTTC.

This clone has more than one count but fewer than ten. V and J are TRBV19 and TRBJ1-5, with a possible D match to TRBD1 (5 bases). Trimming shortened V by 4 bases and J by 3 bases, and 13 bases separated the two germline ends. The CDR3 has 15 amino acids. CDR1 is LNHDA and CDR2 is SQIVND in the germline V gene (reference sequence). In nucleotides, the CDR3 is TGTGCCAGTAGTACCCAGGGAGGGCCCAATCAGCCCCAGCATTTT. Translated: CASSTQGGPNQPQHF.

This clone was seen only once. J is TRBJ1-2 and V is TRBV5-5; 7 nucleotides line up with TRBD1. Trimming removed 1 base from V and 5 bases from J; junction bases left unmatched: 5. The germline gives CDR1 SGHKS, CDR2 YYEKEE (reference sequence). The CDR3 spans 14 residues. The CDR3 nucleotides are TGTGCCAGCAGCTTGTTACAGGGGAGATATGGCTACACCTTC. This sequence encodes CASSLLQGRYGYTF.

The gene calls are TRBV2 and TRBJ2-1; 12 bases agree with TRBD2. Trimming took 4 bases from V and 8 from J; bases not matched to a gene: 3. Germline V gene sequence: CDR1 SNHLY, CDR2 FYNNEI. This CDR3 has 14 amino acids. The CDR3 sequence: CASSGLAGEYEQFF. The CDR3 coding sequence is TGTGCCAGCAGTGGACTAGCGGGAGAATATGAGCAGTTCTTC.

This chain joins TRBV27 and TRBJ2-5; a possible D gene is TRBD1 (5 bases). Germline CDR1 MNHEY, CDR2 SMNVEV (reference sequence). CDR3 length equals 12 residues. V lost 6 bases and J 5 bases, leaving 10 bases between the germline ends. CDR3 DNA: TGTGCCAGCAGCCTTAAGGGGGAGACCCAGTACTTC. It is translated as CASSLKGETQYF.

The J gene is TRBJ2-3, the V gene TRBV5-1; D unresolved. V lost 2 bases to trimming and J lost 4 bases, with 5 bases between them. Germline values: CDR1 SGHRS, CDR2 YFSETQ. The CDR3 consists of 12 residues. CDR3 sequence (DNA): TGCGCCAGCAGCTTTTATCCAGATACGCAGTATTTT. Protein: CASSFYPDTQYF.

The chain employs TRBV28 and TRBJ2-7, with D possibly matching TRBD2 (5 bases). This CDR3 contains 14 residues. Trimming took off 2 bases at V and 3 bases at J, with 11 bases between the two ends. Germline V gene lookup returns CDR1 MDHEN and CDR2 SYDVKM. CDR3 residues: CASSLRTFGYEQYF. Here the CDR3 DNA reads TGTGCCAGCAGTTTAAGGACTTTTGGCTACGAGCAGTACTTC.

V gene TRBV15 combines with J gene TRBJ1-4, with D possibly TRBD1 on 5 matching bases. Germline V lookup: CDR1 LNHNV, CDR2 YYDKDF (reference sequence). The CDR3 is made up of 13 amino acids. V was cut by 2 bases and J by 8 bases, with 9 bases left in between. The CDR3 loop reads CATSRQGAEKLFF. Written as DNA, the CDR3 is TGTGCCACCAGCAGACAGGGTGCGGAAAAACTGTTTTTT.

The chain links TRBV30 to TRBJ2-7; 10 positions match TRBD2. Germline CDR1 GTSNPN, CDR2 SVGIG (reference sequence). The junction had 5 bases not matched to a gene; V was cut back by 3 bases and J by 3 bases. The CDR3 has 14 residues. The CDR3 nucleotides are TGTGCCTGGAGGTTGGCTAGCGGGGGCTACGAGCAGTACTTC. This codes for CAWRLASGGYEQYF.

The J gene is TRBJ1-3, the V gene TRBV5-1, with D perhaps TRBD1 (5 bases). The germline V gene has CDR1 SGHRS and CDR2 YFSETQ. V was pared by 6 bases and J by 0 bases, with 16 bases between. CDR3 length: 16 amino acids. The CDR3 loop is CASTLSGHHSGNTIYF. The CDR3 DNA reads TGCGCCAGCACCTTATCCGGACATCACTCTGGAAACACCATATATTTT.

The rearrangement links TRBV2 to TRBJ2-7; 11 nucleotides line up with TRBD1. Looked up from germline, CDR1 is SNHLY and CDR2 is FYNNEI. V dropped 7 bases and J dropped 4; count of bases not matched to a gene: 12. The CDR3 contains 16 residues. The CDR3 region is CASKFWAGTGGYEQYF. CDR3 DNA sequence: TGTGCCAGCAAGTTTTGGGCTGGGACAGGGGGTTACGAGCAGTACTTC.

V and J are TRBV10-2 and TRBJ1-1; no clear D gene. Germline values: CDR1 WSHSY, CDR2 SAAADI. The CDR3 is 16 residues long. The V end was cut by 3 bases, the J end by 0 bases, with 14 bases between. As DNA, the CDR3 is TGCGCCAGCAGTGAAACACCGGGAGCCATGAACACTGAAGCTTTCTTT. Translated, it gives CASSETPGAMNTEAFF.

The CDR3 bases are TGTGCCAGCAGCTTACTTTCAGGGGGTAACACTGAAGCTTTCTTT. This encodes CASSLLSGGNTEAFF. The rearrangement links TRBV7-3 to TRBJ1-1; 7 nucleotides line up with TRBD1. V dropped 2 bases and J dropped 2; count of bases not matched to a gene: 5. In germline, CDR1 is SGHTA, CDR2 FQGTGA. The CDR3 is 15 residues long.

This clone was detected only once. The V call is TRBV19, the J call TRBJ2-7, with D possibly being TRBD1 (6 bases). The CDR3 contains 16 residues. In germline, CDR1 is LNHDA, CDR2 SQIVND (reference sequence). With 2 bases removed from V and 0 bases from J, the gap between germline ends came to 14 bases. CDR3: CASSIRGGVISYEQYF. DNA for the CDR3: TGTGCCAGTAGTATACGAGGGGGAGTAATCTCCTACGAGCAGTACTTC.

This rearrangement joins TRBV7-8 to TRBJ2-7; 7 bases map to TRBD2. The germline CDR1 and CDR2 sequences are SGHVS and FQNEAQ. With 5 bases clipped from V and 11 bases from J, the junction kept 6 bases outside the gene matches. This CDR3 has 11 residues. In nucleotides, the CDR3 is TGTGCCAGCAGCCCGGGGGGTCCCAAGTACTTC. As protein: CASSPGGPKYF.

V gene TRBV5-1 combines with J gene TRBJ2-1, with 8 bases aligning to TRBD1. CDR3 size: 16 residues. V trimming: 3 bases; J trimming: 7 bases; junction bases outside the gene matches: 12. The V gene's germline CDR1 is SGHRS and CDR2 YFSETQ. The CDR3 nucleotides are TGCGCCAGCAGCTCGAGGACGGGACAGGCGTCTAATGAGCAGTTCTTC. It encodes CASSSRTGQASNEQFF.

The V call is TRBV6-5, the J call TRBJ1-1; unclear D gene. The CDR3 has 15 amino acids. Trimming removed 0 bases from V and 1 base from J, with 9 bases in between. Germline V CDR1 and CDR2: MNHEY, SVGAGI. In DNA form, the CDR3 reads TGTGCCAGCAGTTACTCGACCGGGAGGAACACTGAAGCTTTCTTT. Its translation is CASSYSTGRNTEAFF.